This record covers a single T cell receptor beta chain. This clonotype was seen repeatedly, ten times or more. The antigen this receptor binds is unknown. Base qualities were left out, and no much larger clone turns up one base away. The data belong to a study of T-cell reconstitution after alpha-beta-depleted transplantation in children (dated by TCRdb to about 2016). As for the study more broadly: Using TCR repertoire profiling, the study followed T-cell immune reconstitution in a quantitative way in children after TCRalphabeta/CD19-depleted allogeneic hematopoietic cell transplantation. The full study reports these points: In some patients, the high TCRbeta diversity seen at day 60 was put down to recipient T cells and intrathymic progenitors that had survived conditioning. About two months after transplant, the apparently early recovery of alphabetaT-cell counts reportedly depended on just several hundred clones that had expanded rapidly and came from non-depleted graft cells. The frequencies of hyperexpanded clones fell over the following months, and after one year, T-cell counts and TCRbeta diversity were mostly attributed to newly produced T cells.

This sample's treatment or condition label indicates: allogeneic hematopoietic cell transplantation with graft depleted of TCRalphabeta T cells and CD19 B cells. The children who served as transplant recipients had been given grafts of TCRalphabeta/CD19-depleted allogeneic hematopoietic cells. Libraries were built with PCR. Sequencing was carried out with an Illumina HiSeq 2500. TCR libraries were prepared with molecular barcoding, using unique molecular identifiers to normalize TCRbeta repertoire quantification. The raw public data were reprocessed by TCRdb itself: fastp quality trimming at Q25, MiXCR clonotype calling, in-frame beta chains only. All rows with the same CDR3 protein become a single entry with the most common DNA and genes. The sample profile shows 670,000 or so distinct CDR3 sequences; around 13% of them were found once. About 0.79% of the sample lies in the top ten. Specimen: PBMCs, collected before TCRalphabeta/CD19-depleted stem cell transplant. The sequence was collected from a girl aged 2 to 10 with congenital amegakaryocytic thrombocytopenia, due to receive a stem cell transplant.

The CDR3 region: CSALPSAGGGSGNTIYF. The nucleotides are TGCAGTGCTTTACCCTCGGCGGGGGGGGGATCTGGAAACACCATATATTTT. The V gene is TRBV20-1 and the J gene is TRBJ1-3; possibly the D gene is TRBD1, per 5 matching bases. The CDR3 runs 17 amino acids, cysteine and phenylalanine included. Only the CDR3 DNA stays, 51 bases, in frame from base 1. Trimming removed 5 bases from V and 1 base from J, leaving 21 bases between the germline ends. In the germline V gene (reference sequence), CDR1 corresponds to DFQATT and CDR2 to SNEGSKA.